This TCR beta chain is from a study of early T cells in non-severe SARS-CoV-2 infection. For the study at large: Sequencing of bulk RNA from unsorted whole blood was done, without chain pairing. Study findings and constraints: VDJdb matching skewed toward anti-spike CD8 responses, missing private and CD4 specificities.

Germline-derived CDR1 and CDR2 are DFQATT and SNEGSKA (reference sequence). CDR3 size: 13 residues. V was pared by 6 bases and J by 4 bases, with 3 bases of the junction left unmatched. This clonotype was detected many times. The antigen is unknown. Separate cDNA molecules each had unique molecular identifiers attached to them. TCRdb re-analysed the 5' RACE reads in MiXCR, keeping a single row per CDR3 protein. This sample has 45,000 to 55,000 distinct CDR3 sequences, with less than 15% found just once. The TCR was taken from an adult who was a healthcare worker with PCR-confirmed SARS-CoV-2 infection or an uninfected control (not recorded which). This rearrangement joins TRBV20-1 to TRBJ1-4, with 9 bases matching TRBD1. Sequenced input: whole blood. The CDR3 DNA sequence: TGCAGTGCCCCGGGACAGGGTAATGAAAAACTGTTTTTT. Encoded protein: CSAPGQGNEKLFF.